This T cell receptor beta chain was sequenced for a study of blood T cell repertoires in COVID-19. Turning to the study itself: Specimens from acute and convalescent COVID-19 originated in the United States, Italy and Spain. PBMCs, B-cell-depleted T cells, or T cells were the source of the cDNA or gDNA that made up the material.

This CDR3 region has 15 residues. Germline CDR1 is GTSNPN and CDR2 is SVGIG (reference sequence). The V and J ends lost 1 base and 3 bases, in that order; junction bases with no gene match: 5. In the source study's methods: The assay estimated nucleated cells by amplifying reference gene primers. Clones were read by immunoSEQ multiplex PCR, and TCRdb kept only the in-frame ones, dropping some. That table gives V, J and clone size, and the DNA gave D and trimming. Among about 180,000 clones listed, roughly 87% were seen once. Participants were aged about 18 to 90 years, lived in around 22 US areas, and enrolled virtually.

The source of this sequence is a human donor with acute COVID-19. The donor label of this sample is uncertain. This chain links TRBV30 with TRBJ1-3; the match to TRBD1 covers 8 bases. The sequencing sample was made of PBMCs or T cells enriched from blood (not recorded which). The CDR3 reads CAWSGAGGRGNTIYF. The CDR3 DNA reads TGTGCCTGGAGTGGGGCAGGGGGCCGTGGAAACACCATATATTTT.